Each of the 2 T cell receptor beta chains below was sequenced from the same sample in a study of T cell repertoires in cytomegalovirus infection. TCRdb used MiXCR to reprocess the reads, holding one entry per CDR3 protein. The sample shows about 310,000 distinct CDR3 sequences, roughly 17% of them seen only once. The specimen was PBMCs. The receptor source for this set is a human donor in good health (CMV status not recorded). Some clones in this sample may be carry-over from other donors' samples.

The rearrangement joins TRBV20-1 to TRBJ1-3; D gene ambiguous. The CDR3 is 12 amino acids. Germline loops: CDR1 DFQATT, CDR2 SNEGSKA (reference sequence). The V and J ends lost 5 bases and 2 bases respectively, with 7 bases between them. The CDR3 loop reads CSAQRAGNTIYF. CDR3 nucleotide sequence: TGCAGTGCTCAAAGGGCTGGAAACACCATATATTTT.

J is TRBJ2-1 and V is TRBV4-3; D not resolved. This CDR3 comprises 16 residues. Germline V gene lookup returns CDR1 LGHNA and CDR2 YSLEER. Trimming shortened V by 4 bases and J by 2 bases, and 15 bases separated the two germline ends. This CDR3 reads CASSRSFPGTYNEQFF. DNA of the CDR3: TGCGCCAGCAGCCGATCCTTTCCTGGCACCTACAATGAGCAGTTCTTC.